These 2 T cell receptor beta chains share one sample of origin, sequenced in a study of technical replicates of blood from a handful of donors. The table came from immunoSEQ multiplex PCR; TCRdb's copy has only in-frame clones and leaves some out. This sample has under 100,000 clones, with around 94% found just once. Specimen: T cells isolated from PBMCs. These TCRs come from a human donor in good health.

The gene calls are TRBV19 and TRBJ2-7; D unresolved. The CDR3 totals 14 residues. Germline-derived CDR1 and CDR2 are LNHDA and SQIVND (reference sequence). V lost 6 bases to trimming and J lost 1 base, with 13 bases between them. In DNA, the CDR3 is TGTGCCAGTAGCCCGGGTTTTGGATCCTACGAGCAGTACTTC. Amino acids: CASSPGFGSYEQYF.

The V and J genes are TRBV4-1 and TRBJ1-1, with D possibly matching TRBD1 (6 bases). The length of the CDR3 is 14 residues. Deletions cut 5 bases from V and 0 bases from J, with 10 bases between. The germline V gene has CDR1 MGHRA and CDR2 YSYEKL. In DNA, the CDR3 is TGCGCCAGCAGCGGTACAGGGCTGAACACTGAAGCTTTCTTT. Translation gives CASSGTGLNTEAFF.